This is a list of T cell receptor beta chains from one sample in a study of T cells in Graves' hyperthyroidism and ophthalmopathy. TCRdb independently ran MiXCR on the multiplex PCR reads; one entry per CDR3 protein. In the table there are 360,000 or so distinct CDR3 sequences, 13% to 15% of which are singletons. Sample: blood. The receptor set was obtained from a woman in her sixties or seventies with Graves' ophthalmopathy. The CDR3 runs from the conserved cysteine through the conserved F or W. The D gene is left open where the match is weak. For some rows the clone size is stated as once, few or many, or as a class when expanded; others skip it.

D,J,size,V,DNA,CDR3
.,TRBJ1-1,many,TRBV18,TGTGCCAGCTCACCCCGCGAATGGGCTGAAGCTTTCTTT,CASSPREWAEAFF
.,TRBJ2-7,few,TRBV27,TGTGCCAGCAGTCCTAGCCAGTTCTACGAGCAGTACTTC,CASSPSQFYEQYF
.,TRBJ2-7,few,TRBV28,TGTGCCAGCAGCCGGCGAGGCAGAGCCTACGAGCAGTACTTC,CASSRRGRAYEQYF
.,TRBJ2-3,many,TRBV29-1,TGCAGCGTTGAACGGGGAATAAGCACAGATACGCAGTATTTT,CSVERGISTDTQYF
.,TRBJ2-5,few,TRBV12-3/TRBV12-4,TGTGCCAGCAGCCCGGGGGAACCGGTTTTCCAAGAGACCCAGTACTTC,CASSPGEPVFQETQYF
TRBD2,TRBJ2-1,many,TRBV29-1,TGCAGCGTTCGAGTAGCGGGAGTGAATGAGCAGTTCTTC,CSVRVAGVNEQFF
TRBD2,TRBJ2-1,many,TRBV20-1,TGCAGTGCTAGAGGCGAGCGGGGGGGGGATGAGCAGTTCTTC,CSARGERGGDEQFF
.,TRBJ2-3,.,TRBV5-1,TGCGCCAGCAGCTTAGACACCACAGATACGCAGTATTTT,CASSLDTTDTQYF
.,TRBJ2-2,.,TRBV29-1,TGCAGCGTCCCCTCGGCGTTGACCGGGGAGCTGTTTTTT,CSVPSALTGELFF
TRBD2,TRBJ2-7,few,TRBV20-1,TGCAGTGCTGTTACTAGCGGGGTTACCTACGAGCAGTACTTC,CSAVTSGVTYEQYF
.,TRBJ2-7,many,TRBV28,TGTGCCAGCAGATCTGCCTACGAGCAGTACTTC,CASRSAYEQYF
TRBD1,TRBJ1-1,.,TRBV5-4,TGTGCCAGCAGCTTGGGCCCCCTTAGGGACAGCAACACTGAAGCTTTCTTT,CASSLGPLRDSNTEAFF
TRBD1,TRBJ1-2,many,TRBV11-2,TGTGCCAGCAGCTTAGCCGCCGGGACAGGGGCTGATGGCTACACCTTC,CASSLAAGTGADGYTF
.,TRBJ1-2,.,TRBV7-9,TGTGCCAGCAGCTTAGAACAGCGGGGCTACACCTTC,CASSLEQRGYTF
.,TRBJ2-6,few,TRBV7-2,TGTGCCAGCAGCTTACAGGCGACAGCGTTCTCTGGGGCCAACGTCCTGACTTTC,CASSLQATAFSGANVLTF
.,TRBJ2-5,many,TRBV2,TGTGCCAGCAGTGAAATTCCGACGAGAGGAGAGACCCAGTACTTC,CASSEIPTRGETQYF
TRBD2,TRBJ2-1,.,TRBV3-1,TGTGCCAGCAGCCAAGCAGCGGGATATGAGCAGTTCTTC,CASSQAAGYEQFF
TRBD2,TRBJ2-3,many,TRBV2,TGTGCCAGCAGTAGCCCAAGGGAGCGGGAGGGCCCCGATACGCAGTATTTT,CASSSPREREGPDTQYF
TRBD2,TRBJ2-2,many,TRBV5-1,TGCGCCAGCACTGGACTAGCGGCGGACACCGGGGAGCTGTTTTTT,CASTGLAADTGELFF
.,TRBJ2-3,many,TRBV6-2/TRBV6-3,TGTGCCAGCTGGCCGTCCTATCGAACCACAGATACGCAGTATTTT,CASWPSYRTTDTQYF
.,TRBJ1-2,.,TRBV14,TGTGCCAGCAGCCAACAGGGTCTCGGTGGCTACACCTTC,CASSQQGLGGYTF
TRBD2,TRBJ2-3,.,TRBV7-8,TGTGCCAGCAGCCAAGAGAGCGGGACTAGCTTTGCGGGGACTCAGCGGTATTTT,CASSQESGTSFAGTQRYF
.,TRBJ2-3,.,TRBV3-1,TGTGCCAGCAGCCCGGGAGTCACTCAGGCAGATACGCAGTATTTT,CASSPGVTQADTQYF
TRBD1,TRBJ2-7,.,TRBV27,TGTGCCAGCAGTAAAGGGACAGGGAGCTACGAGCAGTACTTC,CASSKGTGSYEQYF
.,TRBJ2-3,many,TRBV20-1,TGCAGTGCTCGCCCTAGCACAGATACGCAGTATTTT,CSARPSTDTQYF
TRBD1,TRBJ2-5,few,TRBV5-1,TGCGCCAGCAGCTTGGGTCCAGGGGGCCAAGAGACCCAGTACTTC,CASSLGPGGQETQYF
.,TRBJ1-2,many,TRBV3-1,TGTGCCAGCAGCCATATGGACAGAACTAATGGCTACACCTTC,CASSHMDRTNGYTF
.,TRBJ1-5,many,TRBV6-6,TGTGCCAGCAGTTACGTCGGCTTTGGAAAGGGCGGGGATCAGCCCCAGCATTTT,CASSYVGFGKGGDQPQHF
TRBD1,TRBJ1-1,many,TRBV20-1,TGCAGTGCGCCACAGGGGAGCACTGAAGCTTTCTTT,CSAPQGSTEAFF
TRBD1,TRBJ2-7,many,TRBV30,TGTGCCTGGAGGACAGGGTTTCACGAGCAGTACTTC,CAWRTGFHEQYF
.,TRBJ2-5,few,TRBV28,TGTGCCAGTTACCCCGGCGCCTGGGAGAGGGAGACCCAGTACTTC,CASYPGAWERETQYF
.,TRBJ2-7,many,TRBV7-2,TGTGCCAGCAGCAGGACGTCCTACGAGCAGTACTTC,CASSRTSYEQYF
TRBD1,TRBJ1-3,.,TRBV6-2/TRBV6-3,TGTGCCAGCGGGACAGGGACCTCTGGAAACACCATATATTTT,CASGTGTSGNTIYF
.,TRBJ1-3,many,TRBV5-6,TGTGCCAGCAGCTGGCGGACTGGCCCCTCTGGAAACACCATATATTTT,CASSWRTGPSGNTIYF
.,TRBJ1-5,.,TRBV5-5,TGTGCCAGCAGCACCGGGACGGATGGGCAGCCCCAGCATTTT,CASSTGTDGQPQHF
TRBD2,TRBJ2-5,many,TRBV7-2,TGTGCCAGCAGCACAGGACTAGCGGGACCCCAAGAGACCCAGTACTTC,CASSTGLAGPQETQYF
.,TRBJ2-4,.,TRBV18,TGTGCCAGCTCGCACACCACGTCGCCCGGAAACATTCAGTACTTC,CASSHTTSPGNIQYF
TRBD2,TRBJ2-3,.,TRBV30,TGTGCCTGGAGTCCCGAGACTAGCGGGAGAGTAGATACGCAGTATTTT,CAWSPETSGRVDTQYF
TRBD2,TRBJ2-7,.,TRBV19,TGTGCCAGTAGTAGTTATCTAGCGGCGGCTCCCTACGAGCAGTACTTC,CASSSYLAAAPYEQYF
.,TRBJ1-2,.,TRBV15,TGTGCCACCAGCGGAAACTATGGCTACACCTTC,CATSGNYGYTF
TRBD2,TRBJ2-1,many,TRBV24-1,TGTGCCACCAGTGACGCCGGGACTAGCGGTTACAATGAGCAGTTCTTC,CATSDAGTSGYNEQFF
TRBD2,TRBJ2-2,many,TRBV3-1,TGTGCCAGCAGCGACCGGGGGAGGGCCGGGGAGCTGTTTTTT,CASSDRGRAGELFF
TRBD1,TRBJ1-5,many,TRBV28,TGTGCCAGCACCTCCCAGACAGGGCTTAGCAATCAGCCCCAGCATTTT,CASTSQTGLSNQPQHF
.,TRBJ1-6,.,TRBV5-4,TGTGCCAGCAGCTTCTTTCGGCAGGGGCTACCCGTATCAAGTTATAATTCACCCCTCCACTTT,CASSFFRQGLPVSSYNSPLHF
.,TRBJ2-3,few,TRBV12-3/TRBV12-4,TGTGCCAGCAGCCCCATACTAGATACGCAGTATTTT,CASSPILDTQYF
.,TRBJ1-1,many,TRBV30,TGTGCCTGGAAGGTAGAGGGGGAAGCTTTCTTT,CAWKVEGEAFF
TRBD2,TRBJ2-3,many,TRBV13,TGTGCCAGCAGCTTCGGACTAGAAACAGATACGCAGTATTTT,CASSFGLETDTQYF
TRBD1,TRBJ1-4,many,TRBV12-3/TRBV12-4,TGTGCCAGCAGTCCGGGACAGATCGGGAGTGAAAAACTGTTTTTT,CASSPGQIGSEKLFF
.,TRBJ2-7,many,TRBV20-1,TGCAGTGCTAGAGAGGACACCAGCTCCTACGAGCAGTACTTC,CSAREDTSSYEQYF
TRBD1,TRBJ2-3,once,TRBV29-1,TGCAGCGTTGAAACCGGGACAGGGTCCACCACAGATACGCAGTATTTT,CSVETGTGSTTDTQYF
TRBD1,TRBJ1-1,many,TRBV18,TGTGCCAGCTCACCACTCAGGGGGACTGAAGCTTTCTTT,CASSPLRGTEAFF
.,TRBJ2-1,few,TRBV28,TGTGCCAGCAGGGCTCCGGCGGAAGTCAATGAGCAGTTCTTC,CASRAPAEVNEQFF
.,TRBJ1-2,.,TRBV19,TGTGCCAGTAGTATCGACGGGAGGGGCTACACCTTC,CASSIDGRGYTF
.,TRBJ2-7,.,TRBV14,TGTGCCAGCAGCCCGGGGGAAGGGAGCTCCTACGAGCAGTACTTC,CASSPGEGSSYEQYF
.,TRBJ1-1,.,TRBV11-2,TGTGCCAGCAGCTTAGGGCGAGAAACTGAAGCTTTCTTT,CASSLGRETEAFF
TRBD2,TRBJ2-5,many,TRBV20-1,TGCAGTGCTAGGACTAGCGGACTACAAGAGACCCAGTACTTC,CSARTSGLQETQYF
.,TRBJ2-1,many,TRBV28,TGTGCCACCACCGGGGCGGGTAATGAGCAGTTCTTC,CATTGAGNEQFF
.,TRBJ2-3,few,TRBV4-1,TGCGCCAGCAGCGGAGCGACTAGCACAGATACGCAGTATTTT,CASSGATSTDTQYF
.,TRBJ2-7,few,TRBV12-3/TRBV12-4,TGTGCCAGCAGCCCGGGGGTTCGCGAGCAGTACTTC,CASSPGVREQYF
.,TRBJ2-1,few,TRBV7-3,TGTGCCAGCAGCTTAACCCAAAGCTCCTACAATGAGCAGTTCTTC,CASSLTQSSYNEQFF